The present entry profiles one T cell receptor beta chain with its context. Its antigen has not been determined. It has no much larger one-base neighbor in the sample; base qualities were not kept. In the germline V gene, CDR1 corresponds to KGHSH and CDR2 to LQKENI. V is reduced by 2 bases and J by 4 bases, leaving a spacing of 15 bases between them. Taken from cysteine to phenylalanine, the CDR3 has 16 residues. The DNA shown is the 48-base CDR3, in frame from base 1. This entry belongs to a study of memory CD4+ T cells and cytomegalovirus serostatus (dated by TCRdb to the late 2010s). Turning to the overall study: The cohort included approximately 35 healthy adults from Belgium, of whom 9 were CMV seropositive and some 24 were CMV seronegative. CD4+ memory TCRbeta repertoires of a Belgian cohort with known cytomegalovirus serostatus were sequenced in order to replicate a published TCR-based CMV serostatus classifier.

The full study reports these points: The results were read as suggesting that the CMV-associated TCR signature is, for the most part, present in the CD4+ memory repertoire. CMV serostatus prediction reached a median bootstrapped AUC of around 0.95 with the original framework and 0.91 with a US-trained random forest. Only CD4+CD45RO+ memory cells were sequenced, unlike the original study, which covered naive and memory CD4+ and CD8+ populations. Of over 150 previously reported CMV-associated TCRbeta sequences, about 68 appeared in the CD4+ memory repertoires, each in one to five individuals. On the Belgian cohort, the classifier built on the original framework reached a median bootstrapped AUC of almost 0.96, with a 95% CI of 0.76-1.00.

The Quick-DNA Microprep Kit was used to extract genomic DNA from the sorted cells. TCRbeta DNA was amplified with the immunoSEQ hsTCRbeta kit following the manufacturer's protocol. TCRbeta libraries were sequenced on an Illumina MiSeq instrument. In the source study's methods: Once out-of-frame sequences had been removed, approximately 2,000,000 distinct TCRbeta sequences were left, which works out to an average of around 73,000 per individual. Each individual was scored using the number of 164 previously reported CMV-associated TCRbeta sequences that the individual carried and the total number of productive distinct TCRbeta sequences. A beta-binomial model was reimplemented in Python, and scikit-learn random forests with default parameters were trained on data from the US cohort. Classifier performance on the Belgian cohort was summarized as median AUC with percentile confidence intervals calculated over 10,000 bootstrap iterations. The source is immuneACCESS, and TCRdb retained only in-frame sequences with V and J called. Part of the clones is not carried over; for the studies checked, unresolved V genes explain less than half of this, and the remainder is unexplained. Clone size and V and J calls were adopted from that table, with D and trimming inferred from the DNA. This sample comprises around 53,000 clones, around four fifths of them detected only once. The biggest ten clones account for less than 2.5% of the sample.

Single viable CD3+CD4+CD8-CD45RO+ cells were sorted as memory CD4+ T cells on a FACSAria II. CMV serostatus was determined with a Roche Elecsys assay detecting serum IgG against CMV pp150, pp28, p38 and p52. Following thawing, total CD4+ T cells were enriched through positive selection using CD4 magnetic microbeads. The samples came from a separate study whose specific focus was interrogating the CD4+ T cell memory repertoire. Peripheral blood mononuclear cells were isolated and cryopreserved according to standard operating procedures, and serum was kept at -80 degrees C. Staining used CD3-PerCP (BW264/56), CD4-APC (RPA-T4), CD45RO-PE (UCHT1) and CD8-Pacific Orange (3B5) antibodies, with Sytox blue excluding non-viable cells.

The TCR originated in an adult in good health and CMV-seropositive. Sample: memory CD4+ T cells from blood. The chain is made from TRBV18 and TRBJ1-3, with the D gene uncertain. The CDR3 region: CASSPGPERHGNTIYF. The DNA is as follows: TGTGCCAGCTCACCAGGCCCCGAAAGGCACGGAAACACCATATATTTT.